A single sample is the source of the 14 T cell receptor beta chains below, sequenced in a study of blood T cell repertoires in COVID-19. The repertoire was sequenced with immunoSEQ multiplex PCR; TCRdb's copy has only in-frame clones and lacks some. The sample shows about 180,000 clones, roughly 87% of them seen only once. The specimen was PBMCs or T cells enriched from blood (not recorded which). The receptor set was obtained from a human donor with acute COVID-19. The donor label of this sample is uncertain.

The chain is built from TRBV28 and TRBJ2-1; TRBD2 aligns across 11 bases. Germline V gene data show CDR1 as MDHEN and CDR2 as SYDVKM. Losses at the gene ends were 7 bases for V and 7 bases for J; bases not matched to a gene: 6. The CDR3 runs to 14 residues. The CDR3 reads CASNVAGGWNEQFF. DNA for the CDR3: TGTGCCAGCAATGTAGCGGGGGGGTGGAATGAGCAGTTCTTC.

This rearrangement joins TRBV19 to TRBJ1-6, with 7 nucleotides matching TRBD1. V was pared by 9 bases and J by 11 bases, with 10 bases of the junction left unmatched. CDR1 is LNHDA and CDR2 is SQIVND in the germline V gene (reference sequence). CDR3 size: 13 residues. The CDR3 spells CASRTGDATPLHF. In DNA form, the CDR3 reads TGTGCCAGCCGAACAGGGGATGCGACACCCCTCCACTTT.

This chain links TRBV19 with TRBJ2-2, with no clear D. Germline V gene lookup returns CDR1 LNHDA and CDR2 SQIVND (reference sequence). This CDR3 region has 10 residues. V dropped 6 bases and J dropped 8 bases, with 4 bases sitting between them. The CDR3 DNA is TGTGCCAGTAGGTCGGGGGAGCTGTTTTTT. Its protein is CASRSGELFF.

The rearrangement links TRBV24-1 to TRBJ1-2; TRBD1 matches at 7 bases. The CDR3 extends over 17 amino acids. Trimming at V came to 2 bases and at J to 9 bases, leaving 17 bases not matched to a gene. Germline CDR1 and CDR2: KGHDR and SFDVKD. The CDR3 nucleotides are TGTGCCACCAGTGATTCCCGTGGGGTCCGGGACAGTGAGAGCTACACCTTC. It codes for CATSDSRGVRDSESYTF.

The chain combines TRBV6-1 with TRBJ1-6, with D perhaps matching TRBD1 (6 bases). The CDR3 is made up of 16 amino acids. V was pared by 0 bases and J by 9 bases, with 15 bases between. Germline V gene sequence: CDR1 MNHNS, CDR2 SASEGT. The CDR3 bases are TGTGCCAGCAGTGAAGCGCCAGGGGCCCAGAGTTCACCCCTCCACTTT. The encoded protein is CASSEAPGAQSSPLHF.

The rearrangement uses TRBV5-1 and TRBJ2-5, with 8 bases aligning to TRBD1. V was pared by 4 bases and J by 2 bases, with 7 bases of the junction left unmatched. Germline assignment: CDR1 SGHRS and CDR2 YFSETQ. The CDR3 has 15 amino acids. In DNA form, the CDR3 reads TGCGCCAGCAGCCCAAGGACAGGGCCTCAAGAGACCCAGTACTTC. Its translation is CASSPRTGPQETQYF.

The rearrangement links TRBV3-1 (or the pseudogene TRBV3-2) to TRBJ2-1, with D perhaps TRBD1 (5 bases). The CDR3 length is 15 residues. Deletions cut 2 bases from V and 0 bases from J, with 8 bases between. From germline, CDR1 is LGHDT and CDR2 YNNKEL (reference sequence). CDR3 in DNA: TGTGCCAGCAGCCAAAGTCAGGGCTCCTACAATGAGCAGTTCTTC. This translates into CASSQSQGSYNEQFF.

The J gene is TRBJ2-1, the V gene TRBV24-1; TRBD1 is a possible D gene (6 bases). Germline CDR1 and CDR2: KGHDR and SFDVKD. Trimming shortened V by 5 bases and J by 3 bases, and 19 bases separated the two germline ends. The CDR3 contains 17 residues. As DNA, the CDR3 is TGTGCCACCAGTGGGCTAACCGGGACACACCTCTACAATGAGCAGTTCTTC. Translating it yields CATSGLTGTHLYNEQFF.

The chain is built from TRBV6-5 and TRBJ2-3; 8 nucleotides match TRBD1. CDR1 is MNHEY, CDR2 SVGAGI, per germline. This CDR3 contains 16 residues. After removal of 4 bases from V and 4 bases from J, the junction contained 10 bases not matched to a gene. The CDR3 DNA reads as TGTGCCAGCAGTTCCCCGACCAGGGGGCACGCAGATACGCAGTATTTT. Its translation: CASSSPTRGHADTQYF.

This chain uses TRBV14 with TRBJ1-2; D is ambiguous. Trimming took 0 bases from V and 4 from J, leaving 9 bases between them. The CDR3 loop spans 14 amino acids. Per the germline V gene, CDR1 is SGHDN and CDR2 is FVKESK. CDR3 sequence reads: CASSQDTTVYGYTF. The DNA of the CDR3 is TGTGCCAGCAGCCAAGATACCACAGTCTATGGCTACACCTTC.

This clone was counted between two and nine times. This chain uses TRBV28 with TRBJ2-7, with TRBD1 identical over 8 bases. J gave up 4 bases and V 6 bases, and 5 bases lay outside the gene matches. The germline V gene encodes CDR1 MDHEN and CDR2 SYDVKM. The CDR3 has 13 residues. The CDR3 loop is CASRTGQAYEQYF. Here the CDR3 DNA reads TGTGCCAGCAGGACGGGACAGGCGTACGAGCAGTACTTC.

The chain employs TRBV2 and TRBJ2-3; possible D gene TRBD2, 5 bases. This CDR3 is 18 amino acids long. Germline values: CDR1 SNHLY, CDR2 FYNNEI. V gave up 4 bases and J gave up 0 bases, with 20 bases separating them. The CDR3 loop reads CASSVPDSSELSTDTQYF. CDR3 in DNA: TGTGCCAGCAGTGTCCCGGACTCTTCTGAGCTTAGCACAGATACGCAGTATTTT.

The rearrangement joins TRBV10-2 to TRBJ1-2; weak D call: TRBD1 (5 bases). Germline loops: CDR1 WSHSY, CDR2 SAAADI. The CDR3 is made up of 13 amino acids. V lost 2 bases and J 13 bases, leaving 17 bases between the germline ends. The CDR3: CASSETGDSAGTF. The CDR3 nucleotides are TGCGCCAGCAGTGAGACGGGGGACTCCGCTGGCACCTTC.

The chain employs TRBV19 and TRBJ2-7; the match to TRBD2 covers 8 bases. Germline CDR1 reads LNHDA; CDR2 reads SQIVND (reference sequence). V lost 3 bases, J lost 0 bases, and 4 bases stayed unmatched. The CDR3 has 15 amino acids. The CDR3 DNA reads TGTGCCAGTAGTATTGCGGGGGGCTTCTCCTACGAGCAGTACTTC. It codes for CASSIAGGFSYEQYF.